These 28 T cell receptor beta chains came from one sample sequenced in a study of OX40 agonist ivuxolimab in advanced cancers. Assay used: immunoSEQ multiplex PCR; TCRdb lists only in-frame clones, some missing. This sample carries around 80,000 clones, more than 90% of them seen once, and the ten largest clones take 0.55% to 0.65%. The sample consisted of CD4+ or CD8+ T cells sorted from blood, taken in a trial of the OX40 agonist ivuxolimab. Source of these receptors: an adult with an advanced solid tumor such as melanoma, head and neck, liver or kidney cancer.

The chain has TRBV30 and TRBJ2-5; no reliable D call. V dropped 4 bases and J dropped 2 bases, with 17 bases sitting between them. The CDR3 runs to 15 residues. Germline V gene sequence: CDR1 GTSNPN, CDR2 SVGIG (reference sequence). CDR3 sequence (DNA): TGTGCCTGGACTCCGGGTACGTTTCGTCAAGAGACCCAGTACTTC. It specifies CAWTPGTFRQETQYF. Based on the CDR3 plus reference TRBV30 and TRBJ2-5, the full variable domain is SQTIHQWPATLVQPVGSPLSLECTVEGTSNPNLYWYRQAAGRGLQLLFYSVGIGQISSEVPQNLSASRPQDRQFILSSKKLLLSDSGFYLCAWTPGTFRQETQYFGPGTRLLVL.

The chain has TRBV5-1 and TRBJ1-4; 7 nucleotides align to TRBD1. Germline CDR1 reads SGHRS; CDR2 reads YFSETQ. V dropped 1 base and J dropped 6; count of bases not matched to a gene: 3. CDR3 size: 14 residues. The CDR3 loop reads CASSLRGQDEKLFF. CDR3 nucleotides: TGCGCCAGCAGCTTGAGGGGGCAGGATGAAAAACTGTTTTTT.

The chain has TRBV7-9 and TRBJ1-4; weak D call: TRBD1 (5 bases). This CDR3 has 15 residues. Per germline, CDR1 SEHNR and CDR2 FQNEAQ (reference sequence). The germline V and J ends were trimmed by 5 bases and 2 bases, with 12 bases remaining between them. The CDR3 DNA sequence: TGTGCCAGCAGCCCGCAGGGCGGCACTAATGAAAAACTGTTTTTT. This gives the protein CASSPQGGTNEKLFF. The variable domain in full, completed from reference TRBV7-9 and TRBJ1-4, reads DTGVSQNPRHKITKRGQNVTFRCDPISEHNRLYWYRQTLGQGPEFLTYFQNEAQLEKSRLLSDRFSAERPKGSFSTLEIQRTEQGDSAMYLCASSPQGGTNEKLFFGSGTQLSVL.

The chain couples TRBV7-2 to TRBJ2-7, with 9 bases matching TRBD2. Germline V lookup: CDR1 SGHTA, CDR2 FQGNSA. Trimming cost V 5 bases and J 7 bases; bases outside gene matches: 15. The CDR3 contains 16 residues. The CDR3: CASSPEVGGGAWEQYF. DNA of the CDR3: TGTGCCAGCAGCCCCGAGGTCGGCGGGGGGGCTTGGGAGCAGTACTTC.

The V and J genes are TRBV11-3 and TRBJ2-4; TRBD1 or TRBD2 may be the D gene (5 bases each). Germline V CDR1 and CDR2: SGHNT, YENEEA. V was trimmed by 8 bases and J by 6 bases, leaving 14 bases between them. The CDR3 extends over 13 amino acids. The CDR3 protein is CASGSVRGNIQYF. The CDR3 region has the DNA TGTGCCAGCGGGTCCGTGAGGGGAAACATTCAGTACTTC.

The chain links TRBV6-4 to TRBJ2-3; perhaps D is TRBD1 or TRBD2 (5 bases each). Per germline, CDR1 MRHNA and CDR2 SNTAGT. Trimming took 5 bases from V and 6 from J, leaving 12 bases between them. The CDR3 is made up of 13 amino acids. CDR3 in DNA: TGTGCCAGCAGTAACGAAGAGGGGGATACGCAGTATTTT. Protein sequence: CASSNEEGDTQYF.

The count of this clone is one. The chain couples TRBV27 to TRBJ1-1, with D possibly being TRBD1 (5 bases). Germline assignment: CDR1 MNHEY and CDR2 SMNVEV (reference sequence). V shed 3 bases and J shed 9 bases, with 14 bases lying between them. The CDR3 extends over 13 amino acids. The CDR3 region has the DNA TGTGCCAGCAGTTTGGGGAGGAGGACACAAGCTTTCTTT. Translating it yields CASSLGRRTQAFF.

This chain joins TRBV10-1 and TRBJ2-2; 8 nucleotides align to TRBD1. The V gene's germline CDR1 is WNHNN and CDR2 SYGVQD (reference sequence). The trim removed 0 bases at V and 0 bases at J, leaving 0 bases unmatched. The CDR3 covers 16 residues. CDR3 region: CASSESTGANTGELFF. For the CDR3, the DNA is TGCGCCAGCAGTGAGTCGACAGGGGCGAACACCGGGGAGCTGTTTTTT.

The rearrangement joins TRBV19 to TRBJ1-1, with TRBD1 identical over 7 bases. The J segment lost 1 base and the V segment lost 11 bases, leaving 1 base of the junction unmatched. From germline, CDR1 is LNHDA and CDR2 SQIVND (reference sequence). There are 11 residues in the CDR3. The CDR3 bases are TGTGCCTCAGGGGGGAACACTGAAGCTTTCTTT. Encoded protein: CASGGNTEAFF. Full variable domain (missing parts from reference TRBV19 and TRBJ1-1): DGGITQSPKYLFRKEGQNVTLSCEQNLNHDAMYWYRQDPGQGLRLIYYSQIVNDFQKGDIAEGYSVSREKKESFPLTVTSAQKNPTAFYLCASGGNTEAFFGQGTRLTVV.

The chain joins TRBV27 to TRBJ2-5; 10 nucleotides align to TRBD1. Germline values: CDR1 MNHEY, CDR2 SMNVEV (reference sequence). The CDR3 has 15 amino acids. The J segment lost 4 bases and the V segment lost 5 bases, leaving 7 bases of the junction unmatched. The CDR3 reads CASSRTGGRGETQYF. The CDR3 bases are TGTGCCAGCAGTAGGACAGGGGGACGAGGAGAGACCCAGTACTTC.

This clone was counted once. CDR3 nucleotides: TGTGCCAGTACCCTAGGGGGGGGACCGACCGGGGAGCTGTTTTTT. Its translation is CASTLGGGPTGELFF. The chain couples TRBV19 to TRBJ2-2; D may be TRBD2 (7 bases). The V end was cut by 7 bases, the J end by 5 bases, with 17 bases between. The CDR3 is made up of 15 amino acids. The germline CDR1 and CDR2 sequences are LNHDA and SQIVND (reference sequence).

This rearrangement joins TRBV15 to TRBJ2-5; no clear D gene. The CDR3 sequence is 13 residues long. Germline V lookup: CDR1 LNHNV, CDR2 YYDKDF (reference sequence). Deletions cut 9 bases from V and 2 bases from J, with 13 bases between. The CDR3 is CATVRRPQETQYF. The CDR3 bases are TGTGCCACGGTTCGTCGGCCGCAAGAGACCCAGTACTTC.

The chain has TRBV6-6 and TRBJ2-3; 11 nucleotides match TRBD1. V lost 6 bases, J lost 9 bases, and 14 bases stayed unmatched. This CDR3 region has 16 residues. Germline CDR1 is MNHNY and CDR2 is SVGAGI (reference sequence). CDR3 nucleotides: TGTGCCAGCAGGATCCCGGGACAGGGGGGCGGCGACACGCAGTATTTT. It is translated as CASRIPGQGGGDTQYF.

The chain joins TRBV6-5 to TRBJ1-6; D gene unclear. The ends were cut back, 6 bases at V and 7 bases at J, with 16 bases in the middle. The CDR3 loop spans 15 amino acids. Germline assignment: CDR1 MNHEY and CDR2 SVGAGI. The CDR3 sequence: CASSPDPLGNSPLHF. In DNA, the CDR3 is TGTGCCAGCAGCCCCGACCCACTGGGGAATTCACCCCTCCACTTT.

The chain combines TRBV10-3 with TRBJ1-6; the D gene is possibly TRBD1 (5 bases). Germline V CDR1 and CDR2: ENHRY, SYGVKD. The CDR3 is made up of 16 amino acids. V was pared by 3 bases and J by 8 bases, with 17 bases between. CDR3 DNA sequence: TGTGCCATCAGTGACAACCAGTCGGGGGACCATTCACCCCTCCACTTT. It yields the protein CAISDNQSGDHSPLHF.

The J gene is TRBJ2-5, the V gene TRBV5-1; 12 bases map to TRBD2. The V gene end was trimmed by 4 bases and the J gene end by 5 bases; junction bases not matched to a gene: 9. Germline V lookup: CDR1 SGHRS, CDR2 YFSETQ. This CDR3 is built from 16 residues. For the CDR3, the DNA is TGCGCCAGCAGCCTTACTAGCGGGAGGTCGGAGGAGACCCAGTACTTC. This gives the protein CASSLTSGRSEETQYF.

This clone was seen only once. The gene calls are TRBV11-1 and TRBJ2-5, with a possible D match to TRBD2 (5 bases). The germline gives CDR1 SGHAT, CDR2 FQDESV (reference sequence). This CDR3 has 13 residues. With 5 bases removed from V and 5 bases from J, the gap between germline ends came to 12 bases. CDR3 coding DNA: TGTGCCAGCAGCGGTACTAGAAGCGAGACCCAGTACTTC. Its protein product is CASSGTRSETQYF.

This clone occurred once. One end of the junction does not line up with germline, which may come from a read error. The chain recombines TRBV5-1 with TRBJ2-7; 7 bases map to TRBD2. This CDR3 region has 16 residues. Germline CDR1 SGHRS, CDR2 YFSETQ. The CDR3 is CTSSRDPLAVTYEQYF. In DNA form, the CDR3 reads TGCACCAGCAGTAGGGATCCTCTAGCGGTGACCTACGAGCAGTACTTC. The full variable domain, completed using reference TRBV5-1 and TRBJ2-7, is KAGVTQTPRYLIKTRGQQVTLSCSPISGHRSVSWYQQTPGQGLQFLFEYFSETQRNKGNFPGRFSGRQFSNSRSEMNVSTLELGDSALYLCTSSRDPLAVTYEQYFGPGTRLTVT.

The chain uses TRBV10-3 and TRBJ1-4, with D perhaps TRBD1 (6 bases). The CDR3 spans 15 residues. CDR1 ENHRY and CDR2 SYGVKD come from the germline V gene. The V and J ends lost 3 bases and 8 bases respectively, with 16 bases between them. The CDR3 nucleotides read TGTGCCATCAGTGATACAGGGAGTGGAGAAGAAAAACTGTTTTTT. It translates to CAISDTGSGEEKLFF.

CDR3 residues: CASNGGAGTDTQYF. CDR3 coding DNA: TGTGCCAGCAACGGGGGAGCGGGCACAGATACGCAGTATTTT. The gene calls are TRBV11-2 and TRBJ2-3, with D tentatively TRBD2 (6 bases). V gave up 7 bases and J gave up 1 base, with 12 bases separating them. This CDR3 is built from 14 residues. Germline CDR1 is SGHAT and CDR2 is FQNNGV.

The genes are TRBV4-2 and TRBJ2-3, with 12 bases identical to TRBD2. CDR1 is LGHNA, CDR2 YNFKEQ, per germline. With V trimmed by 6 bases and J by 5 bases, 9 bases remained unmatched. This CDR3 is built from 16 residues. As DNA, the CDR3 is TGTGCCAGCAGGTCTCATCTAGCGGGGGGGCAAGATACGCAGTATTTT. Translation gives CASRSHLAGGQDTQYF.

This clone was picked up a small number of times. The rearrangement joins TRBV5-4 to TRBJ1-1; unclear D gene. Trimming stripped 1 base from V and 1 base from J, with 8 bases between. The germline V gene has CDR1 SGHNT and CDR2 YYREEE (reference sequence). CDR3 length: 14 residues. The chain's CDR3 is CASSLTEGNTEAFF. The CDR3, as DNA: TGTGCCAGCAGCTTGACAGAGGGGAACACTGAAGCTTTCTTT. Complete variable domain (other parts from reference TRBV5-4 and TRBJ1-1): ETGVTQSPTHLIKTRGQQVTLRCSSQSGHNTVSWYQQALGQGPQFIFQYYREEENGRGNFPPRFSGLQFPNYSSELNVNALELDDSALYLCASSLTEGNTEAFFGQGTRLTVV.

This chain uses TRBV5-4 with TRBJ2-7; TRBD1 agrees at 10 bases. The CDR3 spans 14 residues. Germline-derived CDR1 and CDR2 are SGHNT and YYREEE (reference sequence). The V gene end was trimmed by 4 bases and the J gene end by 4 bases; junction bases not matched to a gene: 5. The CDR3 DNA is TGTGCCAGCAGCCCGGGACAGGGGAATTACGAGCAGTACTTC. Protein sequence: CASSPGQGNYEQYF.

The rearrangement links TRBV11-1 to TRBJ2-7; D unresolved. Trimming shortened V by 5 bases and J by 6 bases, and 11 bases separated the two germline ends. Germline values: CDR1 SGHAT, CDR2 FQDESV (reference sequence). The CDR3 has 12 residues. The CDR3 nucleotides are TGTGCCAGCAGCCACGCTTTCCGCGAGCAGTACTTC. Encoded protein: CASSHAFREQYF.

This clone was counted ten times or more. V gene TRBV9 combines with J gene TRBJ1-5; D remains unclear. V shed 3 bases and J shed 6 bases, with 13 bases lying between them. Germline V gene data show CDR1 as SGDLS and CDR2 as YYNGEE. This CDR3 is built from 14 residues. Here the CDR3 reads CASSAHMYGQPQHF. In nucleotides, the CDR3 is TGTGCCAGCAGCGCACATATGTATGGTCAGCCCCAGCATTTT. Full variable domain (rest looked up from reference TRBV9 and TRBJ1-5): DSGVTQTPKHLITATGQRVTLRCSPRSGDLSVYWYQQSLDQGLQFLIQYYNGEERAKGNILERFSAQQFPDLHSELNLSSLELGDSALYFCASSAHMYGQPQHFGDGTRLSIL.

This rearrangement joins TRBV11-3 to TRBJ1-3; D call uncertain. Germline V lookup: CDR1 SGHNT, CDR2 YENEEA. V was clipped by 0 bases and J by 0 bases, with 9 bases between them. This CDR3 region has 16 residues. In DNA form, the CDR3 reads TGTGCCAGCAGCTTAGATATCGGGAACTCTGGAAACACCATATATTTT. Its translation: CASSLDIGNSGNTIYF.

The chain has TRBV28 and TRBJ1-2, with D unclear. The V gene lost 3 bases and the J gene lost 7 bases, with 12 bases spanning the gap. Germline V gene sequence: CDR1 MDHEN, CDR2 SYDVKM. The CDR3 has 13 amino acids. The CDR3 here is CASSLVQVAGYTF. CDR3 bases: TGTGCCAGCAGTTTGGTCCAGGTTGCTGGCTACACCTTC.

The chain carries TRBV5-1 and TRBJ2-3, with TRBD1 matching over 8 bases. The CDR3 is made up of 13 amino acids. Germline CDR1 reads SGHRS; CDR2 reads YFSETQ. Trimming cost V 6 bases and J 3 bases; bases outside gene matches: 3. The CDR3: CASTTGVTDTQYF. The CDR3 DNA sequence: TGCGCCAGCACGACAGGGGTAACAGATACGCAGTATTTT.